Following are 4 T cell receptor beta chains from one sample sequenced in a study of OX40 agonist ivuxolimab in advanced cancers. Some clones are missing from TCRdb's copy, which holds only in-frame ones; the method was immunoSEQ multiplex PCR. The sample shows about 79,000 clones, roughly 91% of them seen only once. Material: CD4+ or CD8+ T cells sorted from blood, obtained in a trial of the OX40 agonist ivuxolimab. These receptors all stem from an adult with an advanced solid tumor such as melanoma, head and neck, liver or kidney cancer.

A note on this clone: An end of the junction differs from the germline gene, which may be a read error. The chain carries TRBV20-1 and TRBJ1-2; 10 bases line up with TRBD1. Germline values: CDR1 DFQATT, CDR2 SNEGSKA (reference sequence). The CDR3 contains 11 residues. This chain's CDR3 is CSAIRGQGTLF. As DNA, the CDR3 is TGCAGTGCCATCCGGGGACAGGGGACCCTCTTC.

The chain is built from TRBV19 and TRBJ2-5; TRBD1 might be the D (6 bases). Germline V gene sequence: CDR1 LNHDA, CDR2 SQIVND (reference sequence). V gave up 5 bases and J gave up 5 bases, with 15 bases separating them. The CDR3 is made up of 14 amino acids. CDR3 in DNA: TGTGCCAGTAGTGAAAGACAGGCGGATGAGACCCAGTACTTC. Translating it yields CASSERQADETQYF.

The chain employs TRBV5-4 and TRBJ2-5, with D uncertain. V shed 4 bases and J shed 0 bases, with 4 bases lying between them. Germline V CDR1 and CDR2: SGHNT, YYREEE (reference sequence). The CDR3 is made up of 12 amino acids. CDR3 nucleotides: TGTGCCAGCAGCCTGTACCAAGAGACCCAGTACTTC. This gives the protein CASSLYQETQYF.

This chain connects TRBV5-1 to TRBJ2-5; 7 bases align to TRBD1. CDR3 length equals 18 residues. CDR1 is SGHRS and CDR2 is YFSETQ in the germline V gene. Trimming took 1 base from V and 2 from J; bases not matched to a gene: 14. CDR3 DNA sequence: TGCGCCAGCAGCTTGCCGACAATCTTAGGGACAGAACAAGAGACCCAGTACTTC. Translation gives CASSLPTILGTEQETQYF.